These T cell receptor beta chains were read from a single sample in a study of a mutant IDH1 vaccine in newly diagnosed glioma. TCRdb's table, derived via immunoSEQ multiplex PCR, lists solely in-frame clones and lacks some. Of about 59,000 clones listed, more than 90% were seen once; the top ten hold 2.6%. This sample comprised PBMCs, obtained from a glioma patient treated with radiotherapy, temozolomide or both. The receptors were sampled from a man aged 50 or older with glioma. Both conserved end residues are part of each CDR3. The order of the fields is J gene, clone size, D gene, V gene, CDR3 protein, CDR3 DNA. The D gene is left open where the match is weak. Clone size is not always given. Where it is, it says once, few, many or a class for expanded clones.

>TRBJ2-7|-|-|TRBV2
CASSQRFYEQYF
TGTGCCAGCAGCCAACGATTCTACGAGCAGTACTTC
>TRBJ2-7|once|TRBD2|TRBV11-3
CASSSTLTGTSGQYF
TGTGCCAGCAGCTCAACATTAACCGGGACTAGCGGGCAGTACTTC
>TRBJ1-1|-|-|TRBV6-5
CASSYSMRDTEAFF
TGTGCCAGCAGTTACTCGATGCGAGACACTGAAGCTTTCTTT
>TRBJ1-6|few|TRBD1|TRBV4-2
CASSQDLGQGDSPLHF
TGTGCCAGCAGCCAAGATCTCGGACAGGGAGATTCACCCCTCCACTTT
>TRBJ2-5|-|-|TRBV30
CAWSAGQGETQYF
TGTGCCTGGAGTGCCGGTCAAGGGGAGACCCAGTACTTC
>TRBJ1-2|-|-|TRBV5-1
CASSTQEPYGYTF
TGCGCCAGCAGCACACAGGAACCCTATGGCTACACCTTC
>TRBJ2-7|-|TRBD2|TRBV14
CASSRLVAGGYVEQYF
TGTGCCAGCAGCCGCCTCGTAGCGGGAGGTTACGTCGAGCAGTACTTC
>TRBJ2-7|-|-|TRBV15
CATSGRLDSSYEQYF
TGTGCCACCAGCGGTCGGTTGGACAGCTCCTACGAGCAGTACTTC
>TRBJ1-2|once|TRBD1|TRBV5-4
CASSYPGGQGYGYTF
TGTGCCAGCAGCTACCCAGGGGGCCAAGGGTATGGCTACACCTTC
>TRBJ2-3|-|-|TRBV9
CASSVEWGDTDTQYF
TGTGCCAGCAGCGTAGAATGGGGCGACACAGATACGCAGTATTTT
>TRBJ1-1|-|-|TRBV5-4
CASSPNRRNTEAFF
TGTGCCAGCAGCCCGAACAGAAGGAACACTGAAGCTTTCTTT
>TRBJ1-2|once|-|TRBV5-6
CASSPIGKSSYGYTF
TGTGCCAGCAGCCCGATTGGGAAAAGCAGCTATGGCTACACCTTC
>TRBJ1-1|-|-|TRBV4-1
CASSRDRTEAFF
TGCGCCAGCAGCCGCGACAGGACTGAAGCTTTCTTT
>TRBJ2-7|-|-|TRBV11-2
CASSPIGVGTRAYEQYF
TGTGCCAGCAGCCCGATTGGAGTGGGGACCAGAGCCTACGAGCAGTACTTC
>TRBJ1-2|-|TRBD1|TRBV30
CAWTIPGTGVGGYTF
TGTGCCTGGACTATCCCCGGGACAGGGGTGGGAGGCTACACCTTC
>TRBJ2-7|-|-|TRBV5-6
CASSQYGRGNYF
TGTGCCAGCAGCCAGTACGGACGCGGGAATTACTTC
>TRBJ2-1|-|TRBD2|TRBV7-8
CASSLPRGLADLSYNEQFF
TGTGCCAGCAGCCTCCCCCGGGGACTAGCGGACCTTTCCTACAATGAGCAGTTCTTC
>TRBJ1-1|-|TRBD1|TRBV19
CASTGQGFWFGLNTEAFF
TGTGCCAGTACGGGACAGGGGTTTTGGTTTGGGCTGAACACTGAAGCTTTCTTT
>TRBJ1-1|-|-|TRBV19
CASSIGRAKAFF
TGTGCCAGTAGTATAGGCAGAGCTAAAGCTTTCTTT
>TRBJ2-1|-|-|TRBV10-1
CASSGPRETGGEQFF
TGCGCCAGCAGTGGCCCCCGGGAGACCGGTGGGGAGCAGTTCTTC
>TRBJ1-2|-|-|TRBV10-2
CATSKDDYGYTF
TGCGCCACCTCAAAGGACGACTATGGCTACACCTTC
>TRBJ2-2|-|-|TRBV6-1
CASSENNLKELFF
TGTGCCAGCAGTGAAAATAACCTGAAAGAGCTGTTTTTT
>TRBJ1-2|-|-|TRBV29-1
CSVEVGRGNGYTF
TGCAGCGTTGAAGTGGGGCGAGGGAATGGCTACACCTTC
>TRBJ1-6|few|-|TRBV2
CASIYGRNSNSPLHF
TGTGCCAGCATTTACGGACGGAACAGTAATTCACCCCTCCACTTT
>TRBJ1-1|-|-|TRBV7-8
CASSFGQMNTEAFF
TGTGCCAGCAGCTTTGGACAGATGAACACTGAAGCTTTCTTT
>TRBJ2-7|once|-|TRBV4-1
CASSQVGREQYF
TGCGCCAGCAGCCAAGTGGGGCGCGAGCAGTACTTC
>TRBJ1-1|-|TRBD1|TRBV7-3
CASSPGQASTEAFF
TGTGCCAGCAGCCCCGGACAGGCGAGCACTGAAGCTTTCTTT
>TRBJ2-7|-|TRBD2|TRBV29-1
CSVGTRRGAGSSYEQYF
TGCAGCGTTGGTACCCGCCGCGGAGCGGGGAGCTCCTACGAGCAGTACTTC
>TRBJ2-1|-|-|TRBV27
CASSLRGGGYNEQFF
TGTGCCAGCAGTCTCAGGGGTGGGGGGTACAATGAGCAGTTCTTC
>TRBJ2-2|-|TRBD2|TRBV27
CASNEKRGLNTGELFF
TGTGCCAGCAACGAGAAGCGGGGGCTAAACACCGGGGAGCTGTTTTTT
>TRBJ1-2|-|-|TRBV30
CAWSRINRSIYGYTF
TGTGCCTGGAGCAGGATCAACCGGTCCATATATGGCTACACCTTC